This T cell receptor (beta chain) comes out of a study of blood T cell repertoires in COVID-19 (dated by TCRdb to 2019 to 2021). Regarding the research as a whole: Samples covering the acute and convalescent phases of COVID-19 were provided by collaborators in the United States, Italy and Spain. Where available, HLA class I and class II types were taken from metadata supplied by the sample provider and were not determined by assay-based typing. The repertoires were released in a freely available public database meant as a resource for research on the immune response to SARS-CoV-2. Deeply sampled blood TCRbeta repertoires from subjects exposed to, actively infected with, or recovered from COVID-19 were included in the dataset. The samples were drawn from two sources: the first 160 participants of the ongoing ImmuneRACE study, and 1,000 to 1,500 subjects contributed by 6 global collaborators. The material from the prospective study consisted of cDNA or gDNA derived from T cells, B-cell-depleted T cells, or PBMCs. The sample metadata nearly always contained a de-identified subject ID, COVID-19 status, age in years and sex. Points the paper makes about the study in general: Clinical and demographic metadata were provided uncurated, with the amount varying by source and participant.

In regard to this clone: What this receptor recognizes is not known. No base quality information exists; no much larger clone differs at one position.

A second Seattle source provided samples from volunteer blood donors who had recovered from COVID-19. Whole blood was collected in K2EDTA tubes by collaborating institutions according to the institutions' own protocols. Collaborator samples were shipped for TCRbeta analysis as frozen whole blood, isolated PBMCs, or DNA extracted from either sample type. CDR3 length: 12 amino acids, cysteine to phenylalanine. Only the CDR3 DNA stays, 36 bases, in frame from base 1. CDR1 KGHSH and CDR2 LQKENI were looked up in the germline V gene. The germline ends are 6 bases apart after V is trimmed by 2 bases and J by 4 bases. The immunoSEQ Assay, a bias-controlled multiplex PCR, was used to amplify TCRbeta CDR3 regions from genomic DNA. In the original analysis: The number of nucleated cells in each sample was estimated by amplification of reference gene primers within the assay. Sequence reads were collapsed and filtered to measure the absolute abundance of every unique TCRbeta CDR3 rearrangement. Productive Simpson clonality was computed per sample as the square root of Simpson's diversity index over productive rearrangements. The source is immuneACCESS, and TCRdb retained only in-frame sequences with V and J called. Part of the clones is not carried over; for the studies checked, unresolved V genes explain less than half of this, and the remainder is unexplained. V, J and clone size derive from that table, while D and trimming were established from the DNA sequence. The sample table shows about 92,000 clones, and around 82% are seen once. Approximately 9% of the sample rests with the top ten.

The rearrangement combines TRBV18 with TRBJ2-7; no confident D gene assignment can be made. The specimen sequenced was peripheral blood. The TCR sequence derives from a man aged 45-65 years who had recovered from COVID-19. The DNA is TGTGCCAGCTCACCAACTGAGTACGAGCAGTACTTC. This sequence encodes CASSPTEYEQYF.